This section outlines one T cell receptor beta chain sequence together with its context. It has no known antigen specificity. Base qualities are missing; no much larger clone stands one base away. A distance of 11 bases separates the germline ends of V and J, which lose 0 bases and 1 base respectively. The CDR3 starts with the cysteine, ends with the phenylalanine, and has 17 residues. CDR3 DNA only is kept here, 51 bases in frame from base 1. CDR1 and CDR2 were assigned from the germline V gene as SGDLS and YYNGEE. Each collaborating institution followed its own protocols to collect whole blood in K2EDTA tubes. For TCRbeta analysis, collaborators shipped samples as frozen whole blood, isolated PBMCs, or DNA extracted from either of those sample types. The immunoSEQ Assay, a bias-controlled multiplex PCR, was used to amplify TCRbeta CDR3 regions from genomic DNA. Regarding the original processing steps: The number of nucleated cells in each sample was estimated from the amplification of reference gene primers within the assay. To quantify the absolute abundance of each unique TCRbeta CDR3 rearrangement, sequence reads were collapsed and filtered. For each sample, productive Simpson clonality was calculated as the square root of Simpson's diversity index over productive rearrangements. What TCRdb holds here is the immuneACCESS table cut down to in-frame rearrangements. Part of the clones is not present; checked against another copy, under half of the missing clones reflect an unresolved V gene, and the others are unexplained. That table gives V, J and clone size, and the DNA gave D and trimming. For this sample the table gives 130,000 to 150,000 clones, of which approximately 89% were detected only once. The ten largest clones capture around 1.5% of the sample.

The entry originates in a study of blood T cell repertoires in COVID-19 (dated by TCRdb to 2019 to 2021). A note on the overall study: Collaborator samples came from the United States, Italy and Spain and covered acute and convalescent phases of COVID-19. The prospective study material was composed of cDNA or gDNA derived from T cells, B-cell-depleted T cells, or PBMCs. The repertoires were released in a freely available public database meant as a resource for research on the immune response to SARS-CoV-2. Deeply sampled blood TCRbeta repertoires from subjects exposed to, actively infected with, or recovered from COVID-19 were included in the dataset. Nearly every sample came with metadata listing a de-identified subject ID, COVID-19 status, age in years and sex. The samples were drawn from two sources: the first 160 participants of the ongoing ImmuneRACE study, and some 1,300 subjects contributed by 6 global collaborators. HLA class I and class II types, where available, came from metadata supplied by the sample provider rather than from assay-based typing. Study-wide conclusions, independent of this receptor: The quantity of clinical and demographic metadata differed by source and by participant and was supplied without curation.

This receptor was taken from a human donor in a cohort sampled during active COVID-19. The chain is made from TRBV9 and TRBJ2-6; the D segment could be TRBD1, given 6 matching bases. Sequencing was done on a sample of peripheral blood. The DNA sequence follows: TGTGCCAGCAGCGTAGTGGGACAATCATCTGGGGCCAACGTCCTGACTTTC. This gives the protein CASSVVGQSSGANVLTF.